This paragraph reports one TCR beta chain. Its antigen is unknown. This entry belongs to a study of Ad26.COV2.S vaccination and SARS-CoV-2 variants. Looking at the study overall: The authors gave Ad26.COV2.S intramuscularly, either once or twice 56 days apart. Study-wide results and limits: Comparability of non-spike TCR breadth was observed across vaccine and placebo recipients.

Looked up from germline, CDR1 is MNHEY and CDR2 is SVGEGT. J lost 5 bases, V lost 5 bases, and 18 bases had no gene match. The CDR3 length is 19 residues. Produced via immunoSEQ multiplex PCR; TCRdb's table is partial and in-frame only. The table includes hundreds of thousands of clones, more than 75% detected once. The treatment is: around 19 received Ad26.COV2.S at low or high dose, single or two shots; several received placebo; per-sample allocation not given. On day 63 after the first injection, vaccine and placebo recipients gave samples. This clonotype was sampled from a person aged 18-65 years who received the Ad26.COV2.S COVID-19 vaccine or a placebo. The chain combines TRBV6-2 or TRBV6-3 with TRBJ1-5; TRBD1 agrees at 10 bases. The specimen comprised peripheral blood, sampled in a trial of Ad26.COV2.S vaccine versus placebo. This CDR3 reads CASSPLKPGQGRVYQPQHF. The CDR3 DNA sequence: TGTGCCAGCAGTCCCCTTAAACCGGGACAGGGGCGAGTATATCAGCCCCAGCATTTT.